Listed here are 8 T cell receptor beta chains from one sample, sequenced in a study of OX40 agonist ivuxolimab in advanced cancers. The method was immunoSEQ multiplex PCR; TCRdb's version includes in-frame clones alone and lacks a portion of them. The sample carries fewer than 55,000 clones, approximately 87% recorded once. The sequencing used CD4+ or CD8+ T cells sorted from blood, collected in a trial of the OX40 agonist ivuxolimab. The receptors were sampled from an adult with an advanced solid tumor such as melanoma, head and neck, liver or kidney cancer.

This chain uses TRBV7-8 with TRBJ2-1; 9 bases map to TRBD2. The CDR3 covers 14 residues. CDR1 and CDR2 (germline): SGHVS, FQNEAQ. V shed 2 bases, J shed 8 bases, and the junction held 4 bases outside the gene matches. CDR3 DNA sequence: TGTGCCAGCAGCTTACGGCGGGGGGGCCATGAGCAGTTCTTC. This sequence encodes CASSLRRGGHEQFF. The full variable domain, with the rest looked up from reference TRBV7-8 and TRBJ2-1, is GAGVSQSPRYKVAKRGQDVALRCDPISGHVSLFWYQQALGQGPEFLTYFQNEAQLDKSGLPSDRFFAERPEGSVSTLKIQRTQQEDSAVYLCASSLRRGGHEQFFGPGTRLTVL.

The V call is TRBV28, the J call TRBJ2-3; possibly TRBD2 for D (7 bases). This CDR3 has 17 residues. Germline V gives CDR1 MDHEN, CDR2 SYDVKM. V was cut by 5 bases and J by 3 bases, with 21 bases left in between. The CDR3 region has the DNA TGTGCCAGCAGTGTCCTCGGAGGGGGGGGATCGACAGATACGCAGTATTTT. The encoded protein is CASSVLGGGGSTDTQYF.

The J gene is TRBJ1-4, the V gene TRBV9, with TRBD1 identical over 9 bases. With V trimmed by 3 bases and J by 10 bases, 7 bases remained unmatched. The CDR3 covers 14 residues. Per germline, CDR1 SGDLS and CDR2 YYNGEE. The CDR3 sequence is CASSEDSQGAKLFF. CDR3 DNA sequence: TGTGCCAGCAGCGAGGATTCACAGGGGGCAAAACTGTTTTTT.

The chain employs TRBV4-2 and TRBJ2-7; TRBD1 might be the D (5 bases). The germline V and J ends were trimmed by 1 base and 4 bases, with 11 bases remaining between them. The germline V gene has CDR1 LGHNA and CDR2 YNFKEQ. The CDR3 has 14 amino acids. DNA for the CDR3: TGTGCCAGCAGCCAAGGCAGGGCACAATACGAGCAGTACTTC. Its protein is CASSQGRAQYEQYF.

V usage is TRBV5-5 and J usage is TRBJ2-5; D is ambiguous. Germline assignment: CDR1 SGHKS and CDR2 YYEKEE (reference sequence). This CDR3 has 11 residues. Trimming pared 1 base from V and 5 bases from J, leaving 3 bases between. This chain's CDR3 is CASSLSETQYF. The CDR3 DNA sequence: TGTGCCAGCAGCTTGAGCGAGACCCAGTACTTC.

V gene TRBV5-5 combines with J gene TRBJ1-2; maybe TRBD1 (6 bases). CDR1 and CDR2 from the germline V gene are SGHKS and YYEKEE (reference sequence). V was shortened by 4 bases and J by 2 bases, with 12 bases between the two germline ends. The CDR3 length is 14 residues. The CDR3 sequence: CASSLWTANYGYTF. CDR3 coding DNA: TGTGCCAGCAGCCTGTGGACAGCAAACTATGGCTACACCTTC.

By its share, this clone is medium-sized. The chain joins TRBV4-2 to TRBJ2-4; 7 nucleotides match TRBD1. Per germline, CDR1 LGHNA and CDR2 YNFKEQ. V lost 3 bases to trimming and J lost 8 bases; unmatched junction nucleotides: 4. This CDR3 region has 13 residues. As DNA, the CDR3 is TGTGCCAGCAGCCAGACTGGACAGGACATTCAGTACTTC. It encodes CASSQTGQDIQYF.

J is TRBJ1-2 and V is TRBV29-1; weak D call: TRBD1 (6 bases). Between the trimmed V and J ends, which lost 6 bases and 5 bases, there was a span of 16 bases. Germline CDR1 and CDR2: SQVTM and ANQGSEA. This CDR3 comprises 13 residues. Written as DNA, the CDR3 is TGCAGCGTCGCCGGGACAACTATTTATGGCTACACCTTC. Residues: CSVAGTTIYGYTF.